The text below deals with one T cell receptor (beta chain). The data belong to a study of CD8+ T cells in alopecia areata. RNA extraction was followed by reverse transcription into cDNA, which acted as the sequencing template. Using immunoSEQ multiplex PCR, the repertoire was profiled, and TCRdb retains in-frame clones only, with some absent. The sample consists of around 140,000 clones, 49% of them appearing once. Germline V gene sequence: CDR1 SGDLS, CDR2 YYNGEE. The V segment lost 1 base and the J segment 0 bases; nucleotides outside the gene matches: 6. The CDR3 has 16 amino acids. The rearrangement links TRBV9 to TRBJ1-2, with 7 bases fitting TRBD1. The material was CD8+ T cells sorted from blood, obtained at week 0. The TCR originated in a human donor with alopecia areata. Here the CDR3 reads CASSVSQGRANYGYTF. The CDR3 DNA sequence: TGTGCCAGCAGCGTATCACAGGGGAGAGCTAACTATGGCTACACCTTC.